This is a list of T cell receptor beta chains from one sample in a study of CD8+CD57+ T cells in acquired aplastic anemia. TCRdb redid the calling of the reads with MiXCR, one entry per CDR3 protein. The sample holds 160,000 or so distinct CDR3 sequences, about 48% seen once. The sequenced material came from sorted CD4+, CD8+, or CD8+CD57+ T cells (not recorded which) from PBMCs. The origin of the receptors is a human donor with aplastic anemia. The CDR3 runs from the conserved cysteine through the conserved F or W. The D gene is left open where the match is weak. Clone size appears in some rows only: once, few, many, or a class for an expanded clone.

D gene	V gene	J gene	clone size	CDR3 DNA	CDR3 protein
TRBD2	TRBV7-2	TRBJ2-3	many	TGTGCCAGCAGCCCAACACTAGCGGGAGGGGTGGGTACGCAGTATTTT	CASSPTLAGGVGTQYF
NA	TRBV25-1	TRBJ2-1	many	TGTGCCAGCAGTGCCGGCGGGGATGAGCAGTTCTTC	CASSAGGDEQFF
TRBD1	TRBV19	TRBJ1-3	NA	TGTGCCAGTAGTCCGAGGGACAGGCGAAACACCATATATTTT	CASSPRDRRNTIYF
NA	TRBV4-1	TRBJ2-1	few	TGCGCCAGCAGGGACCCGGGCCTGTACAATGAGCAGTTCTTC	CASRDPGLYNEQFF
NA	TRBV5-6	TRBJ1-5	NA	TGTGCCAGCGGCTTGTCGTGGGTAGGGATTCAGCCCCAGCATTTT	CASGLSWVGIQPQHF
NA	TRBV29-1	TRBJ1-2	NA	TGCAGCGTTGTCGTTACAGGGAGGGAGGGCTACACCTTC	CSVVVTGREGYTF
NA	TRBV7-8	TRBJ2-1	many	TGTGCCAGCAGCCCCTATTCCAAAGAGCAGTTCTTC	CASSPYSKEQFF
NA	TRBV9	TRBJ1-1	NA	TGTGCCAGCGGCCCCTGGAACACTGAAGCTCTCTTT	CASGPWNTEALF
NA	TRBV5-1	TRBJ1-1	NA	TGCGCCAGCAGCTTGTATTCAGAAGGGAACACTGAAGCTTTCTTT	CASSLYSEGNTEAFF
NA	TRBV7-2	TRBJ1-3	NA	TGTGCCAGCGGCTTGGCCTCGGGGCAGGGCGAGGGAAACACGATATATTTT	CASGLASGQGEGNTIYF
TRBD2	TRBV6-2/TRBV6-3	TRBJ2-1	many	TGTGCCAGCAGTTCTCGGCTCAGCGGGAGCCACAATGAGCAGTTCTTC	CASSSRLSGSHNEQFF
NA	TRBV12-5	TRBJ2-7	many	TGTGCTAGTGGTTTGGTGGCCTACGAGCAGTACTTC	CASGLVAYEQYF
NA	TRBV7-2	TRBJ1-4	once	TGTGCCAGCAGCTTACTCAGTTCGGCTAATGAAAAACTGTTTTTT	CASSLLSSANEKLFF
NA	TRBV4-3	TRBJ1-2	NA	TGCGCCAGCAGCAAGAAGGGACTGGGCGGCTATGGCTACACCTTC	CASSKKGLGGYGYTF
NA	TRBV20-1	TRBJ2-7	NA	TGCAGTGCCAACGGACAGAATAGCGGATCCTACGAGCAGTACTTC	CSANGQNSGSYEQYF
NA	TRBV15	TRBJ2-3	few	TGTGCCACCAGCTCCCAGCCCACAGATGCGCAGTATTTC	CATSSQPTDAQYF
NA	TRBV20-1	TRBJ2-6	NA	TGCAGCGTTTTAGGTTCCAGCTCTGGGGCCAACGTCCTGACTTTC	CSVLGSSSGANVLTF
NA	TRBV5-1	TRBJ1-1	many	TGCGCCAGCGAAGAGGGAACCGAAGCTTTCTTT	CASEEGTEAFF
TRBD2	TRBV12-3/TRBV12-4	TRBJ2-5	NA	TGTGCCAGCAGTCGGAAATTACTAGCGGGAGTCAGAGAGACCCAGTACTTC	CASSRKLLAGVRETQYF
NA	TRBV20-1	TRBJ2-7	NA	TGCAGTGCTAGAGATCGCCAGGAAACCTACGAGCAGTACTTC	CSARDRQETYEQYF
NA	TRBV2	TRBJ2-7	few	TGTGCCAGCAGTGGGTTGGGCAGGTACTACGAGCAGTACTTC	CASSGLGRYYEQYF
NA	TRBV19	TRBJ1-1	NA	TGTGCCAGTAGTATAGACAGCAACACTGAAGCTTTCTTT	CASSIDSNTEAFF
NA	TRBV19	TRBJ1-2	many	TGTGCCAGTAGTACGTACATTCTTAACTATGGCTACACCTTC	CASSTYILNYGYTF
NA	TRBV5-1	TRBJ1-1	many	TGCGCCAGCAGCTGGGGCTCTGGGAACACTGAAGCTTTCTTT	CASSWGSGNTEAFF
NA	TRBV9	TRBJ1-1	many	TGTGCCAGCAGCGCCAACACAGGGCTTGGGACTGAAGCTTTCTTT	CASSANTGLGTEAFF
TRBD2	TRBV20-1	TRBJ2-1	once	TGCAGTGCTAGCGGGAGGGCGAATGAGCAGTTCTTC	CSASGRANEQFF
TRBD1	TRBV5-4	TRBJ2-7	NA	TGTGCCAGCAGCTTGATGGGACAGGCTACCTACGAGCAGTACTTC	CASSLMGQATYEQYF
NA	TRBV30	TRBJ1-2	NA	TGTGCCTGTGAGGGTCTCAACTATGGCTACACCTTC	CACEGLNYGYTF
NA	TRBV9	TRBJ1-1	NA	TGTGCCAGCAGCGAGGGGACCACTGAAGCTTTCTTT	CASSEGTTEAFF
TRBD1	TRBV12-3/TRBV12-4	TRBJ2-7	many	TGTGCCAGCAGTCCCGGGACAGGGCTTTCCTACGAGCAGTACTTC	CASSPGTGLSYEQYF
NA	TRBV24-1	TRBJ2-7	NA	TGTGCCACCAGTGATTCCGGGCCGATCTCCTACGAGCAGTACTTC	CATSDSGPISYEQYF
TRBD1	TRBV11-1	TRBJ1-5	once	TGTGCCAGCAGCTTGGACCCCGGGACAGGGGCTGGGAGCAATCAGCCCCAGCATTTT	CASSLDPGTGAGSNQPQHF
NA	TRBV7-9	TRBJ2-7	few	TGTGCCAGCAGCTTAGGGTTAGCACAGGCTTACGAGCAGTACTTC	CASSLGLAQAYEQYF
NA	TRBV12-3/TRBV12-4	TRBJ2-7	NA	TGTGCCAGCACCAATCGGACTTACGAGCAGTACTTC	CASTNRTYEQYF
TRBD2	TRBV11-2	TRBJ2-1	NA	TGTGCCAGCAGCCCATTTAGCGGGGGTACTGAGCAGTTCTTC	CASSPFSGGTEQFF
NA	TRBV6-1	TRBJ1-3	few	TGTGCCAGCAGTCTGGGATCTTCCTCTGGAAACACCATATATTTT	CASSLGSSSGNTIYF
NA	TRBV6-1	TRBJ2-3	many	TGTGCCAGCAAAGTAGCGGTGCCGACAGATACGCAGTATTTT	CASKVAVPTDTQYF
TRBD1	TRBV6-5	TRBJ1-2	many	TGTGCCAGTGTCGACAGGGGTTACTATGGCTACACCTTC	CASVDRGYYGYTF
NA	TRBV4-1	TRBJ2-2	many	TGCGCCAGCAGCCAAGTTATGGGCACCGGGGAGCTGTTTTTT	CASSQVMGTGELFF
NA	TRBV2	TRBJ1-1	many	TGTGCCAGCAAAATCGGAGGGTACACTGAAGCTTTCTTT	CASKIGGYTEAFF
TRBD2	TRBV11-2	TRBJ2-1	NA	TGTGCCAGCAGCTTAGGAAGCGGGGGGCTAGATGAGCAGTTCTTC	CASSLGSGGLDEQFF
NA	TRBV20-1	TRBJ1-3	NA	TGCAGTGCTAGAGATCGGACGGGGCTTGGAAACACCATATATTTT	CSARDRTGLGNTIYF
TRBD1	TRBV7-8	TRBJ1-5	NA	TGTGCCAGCAGCTTAGTCGACAGGGACAATCAGCCCCAGCATTTT	CASSLVDRDNQPQHF
NA	TRBV9	TRBJ2-1	NA	TGTGCCAGCAGCTCAAGCGGTGGGGGGGCCGGCAATGAGCAGTTCTTC	CASSSSGGGAGNEQFF
NA	TRBV14	TRBJ1-1	many	TGTGCCAGCAGCCAAGTATCCGGCGAGGGCACTGAAGCTTTCTTT	CASSQVSGEGTEAFF
NA	TRBV7-9	TRBJ2-3	many	TGTGCCAGCAGGTCAGGGCCCGATACGCAGTATTTT	CASRSGPDTQYF
NA	TRBV2	TRBJ2-3	many	TGTGCCACTGAGAGACACTTTTTGGCAGATACGCAGTATTTT	CATERHFLADTQYF
NA	TRBV20-1	TRBJ1-5	NA	TGCAGTGCTAGAGATGTCGAAACTCAGGGCTCGGGAGATCAGCCCCAGCATTTT	CSARDVETQGSGDQPQHF
NA	TRBV15	TRBJ1-3	NA	TGTGCCACCAGCAGACAGGGGTCTGGAAACACCATATATTTT	CATSRQGSGNTIYF
TRBD1	TRBV12-5	TRBJ1-6	many	TGTGCTAGTGGTTGGGGACAGGGGAACTCACCCCTCCACTTT	CASGWGQGNSPLHF
NA	TRBV9	TRBJ2-2	NA	TGTGCCAGCAGCTCCCTGGGGAGGAACACCGGGGAGCTGTTTTTT	CASSSLGRNTGELFF
NA	TRBV2	TRBJ1-6	NA	TGTGCCAGCAAGATACAACAGGGACCGTTACCCCTCCACTTT	CASKIQQGPLPLHF
TRBD1	TRBV7-9	TRBJ1-5	few	TGTGCCAGCAGCCAACAGGACAGGGGGCTAAGAGAGCCCCAGCATTTT	CASSQQDRGLREPQHF
NA	TRBV7-9	TRBJ2-5	many	TGTGCCAGCAGCTTAGTGAGGGGAAGAAAAGAGACCCAGTACTTC	CASSLVRGRKETQYF
NA	TRBV20-1	TRBJ2-7	NA	TGCAGTGCTAGAGGGCCTTGGGGTGCCGAGCAGTACTTC	CSARGPWGAEQYF
TRBD1	TRBV6-1	TRBJ1-2	NA	TGTGCCAGCACCTCCGGACAGGGGAACTATGGCTACACCTTC	CASTSGQGNYGYTF
NA	TRBV7-9	TRBJ1-2	many	TGTGCCAGCAGCTTAGCGGGGTCCGGGCATGGCTACACCTTC	CASSLAGSGHGYTF
TRBD2	TRBV9	TRBJ2-5	many	TGTGCCCAGCTACCCCAGGCAGCGGGAGGTTCCCAAGAGACCCAGTACTTC	CAQLPQAAGGSQETQYF